This T cell receptor (beta chain) was observed in a study of a mutant IDH1 vaccine in newly diagnosed glioma. This CDR3 has 17 residues. Assay used: immunoSEQ multiplex PCR; TCRdb lists only in-frame clones, some missing. The data show tens of thousands of clones, roughly 80% seen once. Time point specified: baseline, week 1 (first vaccination visit). Treatment denoted: pre-vaccination baseline after standard-of-care therapy. Sequenced material: PBMCs, taken from a glioma patient treated with radiotherapy, temozolomide or both. The rearrangement joins TRBV21-1 to TRBJ2-2; TRBD2 reflects the table's D call only, with no check against the DNA. TRBV21-1 is a pseudogene locus. The clonotype comes from a man aged 25 to 40 with glioma. The DNA for the CDR3 is TGTGCCAGCAGCACCGGATCCCCGGGACTAGCGACCGGGGAGCTGTTTTTT. Translated: CASSTGSPGLATGELFF.